Listed here are 7 T cell receptor beta chains from one sample, sequenced in a study of T cells expressing NK-cell markers (dated by TCRdb to 2020 to 2022). Preparation of the library involved 5' RACE. Reads for this sample came from an Illumina HiSeq 2000. The reads went through TCRdb reprocessing, and each CDR3 protein sequence gets one entry with no DNA. The record for this sample contains approximately 440,000 distinct CDR3 sequences. The top ten clonotypes cover about 1.5% of the sample. The specimen sequenced was blood T cells: a sorted CD56 or NKG2C T cell subset, CD4+ or CD8+ T cells, or bulk PBMC T cells (not recorded which). These receptors originate from a woman in her forties or fifties in good health. Donor details come from another sample of the same person, matched by shared clones.

This chain connects TRBV7-3 to TRBJ2-3; TCRdb outputs TRBD1, but without DNA this stays unchecked. Germline CDR1 SGHTA, CDR2 FQGTGA. The CDR3 is 14 amino acids. The CDR3 loop is CASSLGGVTDTQYF.

The chain carries TRBV15 and TRBJ1-1; lacking DNA, the TRBD1 call made by TCRdb goes unchecked. The length of the CDR3 is 15 residues. Germline V gene sequence: CDR1 LNHNV, CDR2 YYDKDF (reference sequence). The CDR3 spells CATSSKASWNAEAFF. Looking up the rest from reference TRBV15 and TRBJ1-1 gives the full variable domain: DAMVIQNPRYQVTQFGKPVTLSCSQTLNHNVMYWYQQKSSQAPKLLFHYYDKDFNNEADTPDNFQSRRPNTSFCFLDIRSPGLGDTAMYLCATSSKASWNAEAFFGQGTRLTVV.

The chain recombines TRBV7-6 with TRBJ2-1; without DNA, the TCRdb call of TRBD1 cannot be checked. CDR1 and CDR2 from the germline V gene are SGHVS and FNYEAQ. The CDR3 extends over 17 amino acids. CDR3 amino acids: CASSLVGTGGVYNEQFF.

The chain has TRBV6-5 and TRBJ2-3. Germline lookup yields CDR1 MNHEY and CDR2 SVGAGI. This CDR3 is 15 amino acids long. CDR3 in amino acids: CASSYSGRYSDTQYF.

This sequence joins TRBV29-1 and TRBJ2-4; the D call from TCRdb, TRBD1, cannot be confirmed without DNA. The CDR3 runs to 15 residues. Germline-derived CDR1 and CDR2 are SQVTM and ANQGSEA. CDR3 loop: CSFVGAGEGKNIQYF.

This chain joins TRBV24-1 and TRBJ2-1; there is no DNA to check the TCRdb D call of TRBD2. Germline-derived CDR1 and CDR2 are KGHDR and SFDVKD. The CDR3 is made up of 12 amino acids. The CDR3 spells CATSDLALRQFF.

The CDR3 spells CASSLLASGTQETQYF. The rearrangement links TRBV5-1 to TRBJ2-5; TCRdb's assignment of TRBD2 cannot be checked, as there is no DNA. This CDR3 is built from 16 residues. The V gene's germline CDR1 is SGHRS and CDR2 YFSETQ.